This is a list of T cell receptor beta chains from one sample in a study of identical twins. TCRdb called the 5' RACE reads again in MiXCR, with one record for every CDR3 protein. The sample contains fewer than 900,000 distinct CDR3 sequences, around a sixth of which appear only once. The sample was also linked to a second study, of T cells expressing NK-cell markers.

The specimen was PBMCs. The receptors come from a woman between 18 and 29 years old in good health. Each CDR3 is given with its conserved first and last residue. Each record gives: CDR3 protein, CDR3 DNA, D gene, clone size, J gene, V gene. D genes are given only for firm matches. Rows give clone size only sometimes, using once, few, many, or a class for an expanded clone.

CASSPGSQGEAFF | TGTGCCAGCTCACCAGGGTCCCAGGGTGAAGCTTTCTTT | . | . | TRBJ1-1 | TRBV18
CASSLGPRNYEQYF | TGTGCCAGCAGTTTAGGCCCGCGGAACTACGAGCAGTACTTC | . | . | TRBJ2-7 | TRBV12-3/TRBV12-4
CASRISPGASGGSNNEQFF | TGTGCCAGCAGGATCTCCCCGGGGGCTAGCGGGGGCAGTAACAATGAGCAGTTCTTC | TRBD2 | . | TRBJ2-1 | TRBV11-2
CSARDLLAGANTGELFF | TGCAGTGCTAGAGACCTCTTAGCGGGGGCGAACACCGGGGAGCTGTTTTTT | TRBD2 | . | TRBJ2-2 | TRBV20-1
CASLAGGKGTQYF | TGTGCGAGCTTGGCAGGTGGTAAAGGGACCCAGTACTTC | . | few | TRBJ2-5 | TRBV3-1
CASSQKAGWDTEAFF | TGTGCCAGCAGCCAAAAAGCCGGGTGGGACACTGAAGCTTTCTTT | . | few | TRBJ1-1 | TRBV11-3
CAISERGGDEQFF | TGTGCCATCAGTGAGCGGGGGGGAGATGAGCAGTTCTTC | TRBD2 | few | TRBJ2-1 | TRBV10-3
CASTIHPGGLNYGYTF | TGTGCCAGCACTATACACCCCGGGGGACTCAACTATGGCTACACCTTC | . | few | TRBJ1-2 | TRBV12-3/TRBV12-4
CASGTSDTGELFF | TGCGCCAGCGGGACTAGCGACACCGGGGAGCTGTTTTTT | TRBD2 | . | TRBJ2-2 | TRBV5-1
CASSLRDGSLGAFF | TGTGCCAGCAGCCTTCGGGACGGGAGCTTGGGGGCTTTCTTT | . | few | TRBJ1-1 | TRBV7-2
CASSRGLAGAAETQYF | TGTGCCAGCAGCCGGGGACTAGCGGGAGCTGCGGAGACCCAGTACTTC | TRBD2 | . | TRBJ2-5 | TRBV11-2
CASSSSLVDRDIEQYF | TGTGCCAGCAGCTCCTCTTTGGTGGACAGGGACATCGAGCAGTACTTC | TRBD1 | . | TRBJ2-7 | TRBV11-2
CSVRRAGAGELFF | TGCAGCGTGCGGCGTGCCGGGGCCGGGGAGCTGTTTTTT | . | . | TRBJ2-2 | TRBV29-1
CASSLSGQGAQPQHF | TGTGCCAGCAGCTTAAGCGGACAGGGGGCTCAGCCCCAGCATTTT | TRBD1 | . | TRBJ1-5 | TRBV13